This is a list of T cell receptor beta chains from one sample in a study of OX40 agonist ivuxolimab in advanced cancers. Data came from immunoSEQ multiplex PCR; TCRdb stores just in-frame clones and leaves some out. The sample has some 70,000 clones, 86% seen once. The starting material was CD4+ or CD8+ T cells sorted from blood, obtained in a trial of the OX40 agonist ivuxolimab. Receptor source: an adult with an advanced solid tumor such as melanoma, head and neck, liver or kidney cancer. CDR3s include the opening cysteine and the closing phenylalanine or tryptophan. D genes are given only for firm matches. Part of the rows lack a size; the others show once, few, many or a class for expanded clones.

d_call,j_call,clone_size,v_call,cdr3_nt,cdr3_aa
-,TRBJ2-1,few,TRBV4-2,TGTGCCAGCAGCCAGGGTAATCTTTTAAAGCAGTTCTTC,CASSQGNLLKQFF
-,TRBJ1-2,few,TRBV30,TGTGCCTTTAGGGGGGATTGTGGCTACACCTTC,CAFRGDCGYTF
-,TRBJ1-5,-,TRBV6-1,TGTGCCAGCACCTACCCGGTAGGGGGCAATCAGCCCCAGCATTTT,CASTYPVGGNQPQHF
-,TRBJ2-1,-,TRBV7-7,TGTGCCAGCAGCTTAGGATCCCCGGGGGAGCAGTTCTTC,CASSLGSPGEQFF
-,TRBJ1-4,-,TRBV28,TGTGCCAGCAAACTGGGCCTTTTGGAAAAACTGTTTTTT,CASKLGLLEKLFF
TRBD1,TRBJ1-1,-,TRBV7-8,TGTGCCAGCAGCTTGAGGACAGGGTTAGAAGCTTTCTTT,CASSLRTGLEAFF
-,TRBJ1-2,-,TRBV9,TGTGCCAGCAGCGTAGGTGCGGGGACGAACTATGGCTACACCTTC,CASSVGAGTNYGYTF
-,TRBJ2-7,few,TRBV28,TGTGCCAGCAGGCTTACAGGGAACCCTTCTTACGAGCAGTACTTC,CASRLTGNPSYEQYF
TRBD1,TRBJ2-4,-,TRBV23-1,TGCGCCAGCAGTCAGCAGGGGACAGAGGCCAAAAACATTCAGTACTTC,CASSQQGTEAKNIQYF
-,TRBJ1-5,-,TRBV28,TGTGCCAGCAGTTTATTCCCCCCAGGGCGGAATCAGCCCCAGCATTTT,CASSLFPPGRNQPQHF
TRBD1,TRBJ2-7,-,TRBV6-5,TGTGCCAGCAGTAGACAGGGTCGAAACGAGCAGTACTTC,CASSRQGRNEQYF
-,TRBJ1-1,-,TRBV5-8,TGTGCCAGCAAGAGGGGCGGCTTGAACACTGAAGCTTTCTTT,CASKRGGLNTEAFF
-,TRBJ2-3,-,TRBV30,TGTGCCTGGAGTGTGCGGTTTTGGAGGACAGATACGCAGTATTTT,CAWSVRFWRTDTQYF